This T cell receptor (beta chain) derives from a study of control samples from healthy donors and cancer patients. Worth noting for this clone: This CDR3 is also generated by other DNA sequences in the sample.

Germline V gene data show CDR1 as LGHDT and CDR2 as YNNKEL (reference sequence). J lost 7 bases, V lost 0 bases, and 7 bases had no gene match. The CDR3 spans 16 residues. Only in-frame clones appear in the TCRdb table, and some are missing; sequencing was by immunoSEQ multiplex PCR. The sample records about 40,000 clones, roughly nine tenths being singletons. This TCR derives from a woman in her forties or fifties in good health. The V call is TRBV3-1 (or the pseudogene TRBV3-2), the J call TRBJ1-2; TRBD1 aligns across 11 bases. Material: blood. CDR3 residues: CASSQDGGQGGGGYTF. CDR3 nucleotide sequence: TGTGCCAGCAGCCAAGATGGGGGACAGGGGGGCGGTGGCTACACCTTC.